The T cell receptor beta chain under discussion was sequenced for a study of blood T cell repertoires in COVID-19. About the research overall: Researchers got acute and convalescent COVID-19 samples from the United States, Italy and Spain. Nucleic acid was either cDNA or gDNA, and it came from T cells, B-cell-depleted T cells, or PBMCs.

CDR3 length: 16 residues. From germline, CDR1 is SGHTS and CDR2 YDEGEE. Unmatched junction bases numbered 7, after V lost 0 bases and J lost 4 bases. The data were produced by immunoSEQ multiplex PCR, yet TCRdb's version contains in-frame clones alone and is incomplete. The repertoire consists of fewer than 500,000 clones, with 86% occurring once and the leading ten covering almost 1.5%. This clone was observed once. The source material was peripheral blood. This chain uses TRBV5-8 with TRBJ2-3; 8 bases are shared with TRBD2. This clonotype was sampled from a woman in her thirties with active or convalescent COVID-19. CDR3 sequence: CASSLGLATSPDTQYF. The CDR3 DNA sequence: TGTGCCAGCAGCTTGGGACTAGCGACCTCTCCAGATACGCAGTATTTT.